These 23 T cell receptor beta chains came from one sample sequenced in a study of vaccination effects on CD4 cells after COVID-19. The authors isolated CD4+ T cells after 9 to 10 days of culture. These TCRs' antigens remain unknown. This table comes from immunoSEQ multiplex PCR, and its TCRdb copy is limited to in-frame clones, with some not included. The sample contains tens of thousands of clones, about 80% of which appear only once. The starting material was CD4+ T cells from PBMCs cultured without peptide, obtained before COVID-19 vaccination. All receptors derive from a human donor who had a prior SARS-CoV-2 infection.

V gene TRBV5-1 combines with J gene TRBJ2-1, with D perhaps matching TRBD1 or TRBD2 (7 bases each). Germline CDR1 and CDR2: SGHRS and YFSETQ. The CDR3 is 15 residues long. V was clipped by 6 bases and J by 4 bases, with 17 bases between them. The CDR3 DNA follows: TGCGCCAGCACCCGAGGCAGGGGGGGATACAATGAGCAGTTCTTC. This gives the protein CASTRGRGGYNEQFF.

The chain combines TRBV19 with TRBJ1-1, with a weak D call TRBD1 (5 bases). Germline lookup yields CDR1 LNHDA and CDR2 SQIVND (reference sequence). This CDR3 is 16 amino acids long. The V end lost 2 bases, the J end lost 1 base, and 14 bases lay between the germline ends. The CDR3 reads CASSIRKGRGNTEAFF. The CDR3 nucleotides read TGTGCCAGTAGTATAAGGAAGGGACGGGGGAACACTGAAGCTTTCTTT.

The chain combines TRBV5-4 with TRBJ2-5; 10 nucleotides match TRBD2. CDR3 length equals 15 residues. CDR1 is SGHNT and CDR2 is YYREEE in the germline V gene (reference sequence). With V trimmed by 0 bases and J by 3 bases, 2 bases remained unmatched. CDR3 loop: CASSLALAGEETQYF. As DNA, the CDR3 is TGTGCCAGCAGCTTGGCGCTAGCGGGGGAAGAGACCCAGTACTTC.

The chain couples TRBV5-1 to TRBJ2-5; unclear D gene. This CDR3 is 12 amino acids long. The V and J ends lost 4 bases and 5 bases respectively, with 9 bases between them. Germline assignment: CDR1 SGHRS and CDR2 YFSETQ. The CDR3 here is CASSGEGETQYF. CDR3 nucleotide sequence: TGCGCCAGCAGCGGTGAAGGGGAGACCCAGTACTTC.

The chain carries TRBV6-5 and TRBJ2-7, with a possible D match to TRBD2 (5 bases). The CDR3 covers 13 residues. Germline CDR1 reads MNHEY; CDR2 reads SVGAGI. The germline V and J ends were trimmed by 7 bases and 2 bases, with 12 bases remaining between them. The CDR3 DNA is TGTGCCAGCACCGCGGCCGGGACCTACGAGCAGTACTTC. Translation gives CASTAAGTYEQYF.

The chain uses TRBV19 and TRBJ2-3; D is unclear. Trimming left V 4 bases short and J 0 bases short, with 11 bases between. The CDR3 extends over 15 amino acids. Germline V gives CDR1 LNHDA, CDR2 SQIVND (reference sequence). CDR3 sequence reads: CASSSLTTSTDTQYF. Here the CDR3 DNA reads TGTGCCAGTAGTAGCCTGACCACTAGCACAGATACGCAGTATTTT.

This chain uses TRBV5-4 with TRBJ2-5, with 7 bases lining up with TRBD2. CDR3 length equals 14 residues. From germline, CDR1 is SGHNT and CDR2 YYREEE (reference sequence). V shed 3 bases, J shed 2 bases, and the junction held 4 bases outside the gene matches. The CDR3 region has the DNA TGTGCCAGCAGCTATAGCGGGTCGCAAGAGACCCAGTACTTC. This encodes CASSYSGSQETQYF.

The J gene is TRBJ1-2, the V gene TRBV7-2; 8 nucleotides line up with TRBD1. The CDR3 has 16 amino acids. The V and J ends lost 4 bases and 5 bases, in that order; junction bases with no gene match: 12. CDR1 and CDR2 from the germline V gene are SGHTA and FQGNSA. The CDR3 nucleotides are TGTGCCAGCAGCTCCCGCTCAGGGGGCCCGGGTTATGGCTACACCTTC. It translates to CASSSRSGGPGYGYTF.

The rearrangement uses TRBV19 and TRBJ1-2; 8 bases align to TRBD1. With V trimmed by 9 bases and J by 2 bases, 14 bases remained unmatched. The CDR3 consists of 16 residues. The germline V gene encodes CDR1 LNHDA and CDR2 SQIVND (reference sequence). The CDR3 DNA follows: TGTGCCAGCACCTACCTAAGGACAGGGCAGAACTATGGCTACACCTTC. It translates to CASTYLRTGQNYGYTF.

The rearrangement uses TRBV7-9 and TRBJ1-2; the match to TRBD1 covers 9 bases. There are 16 residues in the CDR3. Trimming removed 5 bases from V and 5 bases from J; junction bases left unmatched: 12. Germline V gene data show CDR1 as SEHNR and CDR2 as FQNEAQ (reference sequence). As DNA, the CDR3 is TGTGCCAGCAGCCTCGGATGGGACAGGGAAACATATGGCTACACCTTC. Protein: CASSLGWDRETYGYTF.

The chain carries TRBV10-2 and TRBJ2-5, with 8 bases that match TRBD2. The ends lost 2 bases at V and 5 bases at J; junction bases unmatched: 7. The CDR3 covers 15 residues. Germline V gene sequence: CDR1 WSHSY, CDR2 SAAADI. CDR3 loop: CASSEVGGAGETQYF. DNA for the CDR3: TGCGCCAGCAGTGAGGTCGGGGGGGCCGGGGAGACCCAGTACTTC.

The rearrangement joins TRBV5-5 to TRBJ1-2; D is undetermined. The CDR3 extends over 12 amino acids. V was clipped by 4 bases and J by 4 bases, with 8 bases between them. Germline lookup yields CDR1 SGHKS and CDR2 YYEKEE (reference sequence). CDR3 sequence (DNA): TGTGCCAGCAGCCTGGATGGCTATGGCTACACCTTC. It codes for CASSLDGYGYTF.

The chain uses TRBV30 and TRBJ2-5; 10 bases fit TRBD2. The trim removed 0 bases at V and 4 bases at J, leaving 5 bases unmatched. The CDR3 runs 15 residues. Germline CDR1 is GTSNPN and CDR2 is SVGIG (reference sequence). The CDR3 region is CAWSVLAGEGETQYF. The CDR3 nucleotides are TGTGCCTGGAGTGTGCTAGCGGGAGAGGGAGAGACCCAGTACTTC.

This chain's CDR3 is CASSVVGTVVLIYGYTF. The CDR3 nucleotides read TGTGCCAGCAGCGTAGTAGGGACAGTTGTCTTAATCTATGGCTACACCTTC. This rearrangement joins TRBV9 to TRBJ1-2, with TRBD1 identical over 7 bases. Unmatched junction bases numbered 12, after V lost 0 bases and J lost 4 bases. CDR3 length: 17 residues. From germline, CDR1 is SGDLS and CDR2 YYNGEE. Using reference TRBV9 and TRBJ1-2 for the parts outside the CDR3, the full variable domain is DSGVTQTPKHLITATGQRVTLRCSPRSGDLSVYWYQQSLDQGLQFLIQYYNGEERAKGNILERFSAQQFPDLHSELNLSSLELGDSALYFCASSVVGTVVLIYGYTFGSGTRLTVV.

This rearrangement joins TRBV27 to TRBJ2-7; D ambiguous. The CDR3 is 13 amino acids. Trimming removed 5 bases from V and 1 base from J, with 9 bases in between. Germline V gene data show CDR1 as MNHEY and CDR2 as SMNVEV (reference sequence). This CDR3 is CASSPGRSYEQYF. CDR3 coding DNA: TGTGCCAGCAGTCCCGGGCGGTCCTACGAGCAGTACTTC.

J is TRBJ1-3 and V is TRBV7-3; D not resolved. The CDR3 runs 15 residues. Germline CDR1 is SGHTA and CDR2 is FQGTGA. The V gene lost 6 bases and the J gene lost 4 bases, with 16 bases spanning the gap. The CDR3 DNA follows: TGTGCCAGCAGACTATCCTGGCAGAAAGGAAACACCATATATTTT. Protein: CASRLSWQKGNTIYF.

The chain combines TRBV4-3 with TRBJ2-1; TRBD2 might be the D (6 bases). Trimming pared 1 base from V and 9 bases from J, leaving 13 bases between. This CDR3 is 14 amino acids long. The germline V gene encodes CDR1 LGHNA and CDR2 YSLEER. The CDR3 loop is CASSQGDLSAEQFF. The CDR3 coding sequence is TGCGCCAGCAGCCAAGGGGACTTGTCGGCTGAGCAGTTCTTC.

The chain carries TRBV19 and TRBJ2-6; TRBD1 matches at 7 bases. The CDR3 has 19 residues. Germline CDR1 LNHDA, CDR2 SQIVND (reference sequence). Trimming removed 9 bases from V and 10 bases from J; junction bases left unmatched: 27. For the CDR3, the DNA is TGTGCCAGCGGGAAAGGAAGGGGGCGCAGGCCCTTGAGACCGAACGTCCTGACTTTC. Its protein product is CASGKGRGRRPLRPNVLTF.

V is TRBV5-6 and J is TRBJ1-3; TRBD1 aligns across 7 bases. The CDR3 totals 15 residues. Germline values: CDR1 SGHDT, CDR2 YYEEEE. V was pared by 1 base and J by 8 bases, with 9 bases of the junction left unmatched. CDR3 loop: CASSLYTGAAHTIYF. CDR3 DNA: TGTGCCAGCAGCTTGTATACAGGGGCGGCACACACCATATATTTT.

The chain couples TRBV13 to TRBJ2-1, with TRBD2 as a possible D gene (6 bases). Germline-derived CDR1 and CDR2 are PRHDT and FYEKMQ (reference sequence). The CDR3 is made up of 15 amino acids. The ends were cut back, 7 bases at V and 6 bases at J, with 19 bases in the middle. In DNA, the CDR3 is TGTGCCAGCAACCGACTAGATAGGGAAAGCAATGAGCAGTTCTTC. Translation: CASNRLDRESNEQFF.

The chain joins TRBV5-1 to TRBJ2-3; 11 nucleotides align to TRBD1. The germline CDR1 and CDR2 sequences are SGHRS and YFSETQ. This CDR3 contains 18 residues. The trim removed 3 bases at V and 0 bases at J, leaving 9 bases unmatched. CDR3 residues: CASSYGQGAHSSTDTQYF. Here the CDR3 DNA reads TGCGCCAGCAGCTATGGACAGGGGGCCCATTCTAGCACAGATACGCAGTATTTT.

The chain carries TRBV12-3 or TRBV12-4 and TRBJ2-1; D is undetermined. The V end was cut by 4 bases, the J end by 4 bases, with 8 bases between. There are 13 residues in the CDR3. CDR3 in DNA: TGTGCCAGCAGTTCCCAGGTGTACAATGAGCAGTTCTTC. It encodes CASSSQVYNEQFF.

The J gene is TRBJ2-7, the V gene TRBV21-1; the table calls TRBD2, which could not be checked here. TRBV21-1 represents a pseudogene. The CDR3 spans 20 residues. CDR3 region: CASSKDGPGGRLAGSSEQYF. The CDR3 DNA sequence: TGTGCCAGCAGCAAAGATGGTCCAGGGGGACGGCTAGCGGGAAGTAGCGAGCAGTACTTC.